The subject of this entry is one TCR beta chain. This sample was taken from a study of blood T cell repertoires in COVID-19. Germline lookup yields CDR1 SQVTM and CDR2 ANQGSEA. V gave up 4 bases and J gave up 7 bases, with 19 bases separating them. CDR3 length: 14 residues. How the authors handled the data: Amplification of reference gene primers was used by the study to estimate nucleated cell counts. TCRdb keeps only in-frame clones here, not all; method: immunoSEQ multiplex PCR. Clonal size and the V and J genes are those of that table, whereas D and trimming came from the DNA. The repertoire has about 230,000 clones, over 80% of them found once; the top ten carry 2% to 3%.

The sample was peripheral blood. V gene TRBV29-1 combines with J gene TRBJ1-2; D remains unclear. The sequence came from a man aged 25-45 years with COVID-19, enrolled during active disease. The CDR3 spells CSVAPLERSSGYTF. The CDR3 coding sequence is TGCAGCGTTGCCCCTCTAGAGCGTAGCTCTGGCTACACCTTC.